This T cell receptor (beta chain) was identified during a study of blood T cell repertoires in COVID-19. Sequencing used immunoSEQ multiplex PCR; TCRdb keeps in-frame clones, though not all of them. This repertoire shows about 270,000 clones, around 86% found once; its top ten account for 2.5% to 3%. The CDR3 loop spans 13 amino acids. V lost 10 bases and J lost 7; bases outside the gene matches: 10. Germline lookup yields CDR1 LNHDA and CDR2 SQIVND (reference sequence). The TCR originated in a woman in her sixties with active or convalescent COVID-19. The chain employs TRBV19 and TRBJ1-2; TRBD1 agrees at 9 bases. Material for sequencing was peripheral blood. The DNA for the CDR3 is TGTGCCATCAACACAGGGACAGGGACTGGCTACACCTTC. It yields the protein CAINTGTGTGYTF.